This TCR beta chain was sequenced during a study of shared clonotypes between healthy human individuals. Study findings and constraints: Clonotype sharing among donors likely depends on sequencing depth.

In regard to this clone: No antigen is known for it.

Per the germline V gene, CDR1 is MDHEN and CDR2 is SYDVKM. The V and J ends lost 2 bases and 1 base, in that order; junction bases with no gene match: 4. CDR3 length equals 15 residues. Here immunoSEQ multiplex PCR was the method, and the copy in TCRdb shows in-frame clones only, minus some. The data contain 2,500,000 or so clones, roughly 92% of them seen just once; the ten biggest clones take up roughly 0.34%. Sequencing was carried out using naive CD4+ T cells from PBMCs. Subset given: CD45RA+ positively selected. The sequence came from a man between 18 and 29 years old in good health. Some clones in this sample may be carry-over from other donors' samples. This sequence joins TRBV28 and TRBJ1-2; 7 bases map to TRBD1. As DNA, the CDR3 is TGTGCCAGCAGTTTAAGACAGGGTCATAACTATGGCTACACCTTC. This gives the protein CASSLRQGHNYGYTF.